These T cell receptor beta chains were read from a single sample in a study of blood T cell repertoires in COVID-19. Libraries were prepared by immunoSEQ multiplex PCR; TCRdb keeps only in-frame clonotypes and omits some of them. This sample has around 84,000 clones, with under 80% found just once. The sequencing input was peripheral blood. These receptors were taken from a man between 60 and 75 years old with COVID-19, enrolled during active disease. CDR3s include the opening cysteine and the closing phenylalanine or tryptophan. Fields, in order: V gene, CDR3 length, J gene, D gene, clone size, CDR3 protein, CDR3 DNA. A D gene is named only where the DNA matches it firmly. Clone size is shown for a subset of rows, as once, few, many or a class of expanded clone.

>TRBV15|15|TRBJ2-2|.|once
CATSSSTRRTGELFF
TGTGCCACCAGCAGTTCAACCAGGCGCACCGGGGAGCTGTTTTTT
>TRBV19|16|TRBJ1-3|TRBD1|.
CASSTTGAVSGNTIYF
TGTGCCAGTAGTACGACAGGGGCAGTCTCTGGAAACACCATATATTTT
>TRBV19|16|TRBJ1-4|.|.
CASSIWGDPSNEKLFF
TGTGCCAGTAGTATATGGGGAGATCCTTCTAATGAAAAACTGTTTTTT
>TRBV5-1|14|TRBJ1-2|TRBD1|.
CASSLSGTGGGYTF
TGCGCCAGCAGCTTGTCCGGGACAGGGGGCGGCTACACCTTC
>TRBV5-1|13|TRBJ1-1|.|once
CASSWGGGTEAFF
TGCGCCAGCAGCTGGGGGGGAGGCACTGAAGCTTTCTTT
>TRBV9|17|TRBJ2-3|.|.
CASSVAPFVQVTDTQYF
TGTGCCAGCAGCGTAGCCCCATTCGTACAGGTCACAGATACGCAGTATTTT
>TRBV3-1/TRBV3-2|14|TRBJ1-5|.|.
CASSQAQGSQPQHF
TGTGCCAGCAGCCAAGCGCAGGGGAGCCAGCCCCAGCATTTT
>TRBV19|15|TRBJ2-3|TRBD1|.
CASSGRTGSGDTQYF
TGTGCCAGTAGTGGGCGGACAGGGAGTGGAGATACGCAGTATTTT
>TRBV11-3|12|TRBJ2-7|.|once
CASSLDRGEQYF
TGTGCCAGCAGCTTAGATCGGGGGGAGCAGTACTTC
>TRBV6-4|17|TRBJ2-7|.|once
CASSGAHQGHGSYEQYF
TGTGCCAGCAGTGGGGCACACCAAGGACACGGTTCCTACGAGCAGTACTTC
>TRBV11-3|14|TRBJ1-1|.|.
CASSLDRGEAEAFF
TGTGCCAGCAGCTTAGATCGAGGGGAGGCTGAAGCTTTCTTT
>TRBV27|16|TRBJ2-4|.|once
CASSPLSAERVNIQYF
TGTGCCAGCAGTCCTCTGTCCGCGGAGAGGGTAAACATTCAGTACTTC
>TRBV7-9|16|TRBJ2-2|TRBD1|few
CASKARGTVNTGELFF
TGTGCCAGCAAAGCCCGTGGGACAGTGAACACCGGGGAGCTGTTTTTT
>TRBV29-1|12|TRBJ1-1|.|.
CSVLGGVSEAFF
TGCAGCGTTCTGGGGGGGGTTTCTGAAGCTTTCTTT
>TRBV27|13|TRBJ2-2|.|.
CASSLFDTGELFF
TGTGCCAGCAGTTTATTCGACACCGGGGAGCTGTTTTTT
>TRBV2|15|TRBJ2-6|.|.
CASVGGGVWANVLTF
TGTGCCAGCGTCGGAGGGGGGGTCTGGGCCAACGTCCTGACTTTC
>TRBV18|17|TRBJ2-2|TRBD2|.
CASSSYTSGMSTGELFF
TGTGCCAGCTCATCCTATACTAGCGGGATGAGCACCGGGGAGCTGTTTTTT
>TRBV4-2|14|TRBJ2-7|.|.
CASSQVGGSYEQYF
TGTGCCAGCAGCCAAGTAGGGGGTTCCTACGAGCAGTACTTC
>TRBV29-1|12|TRBJ1-2|.|few
CSVDRDSNGYTF
TGCAGCGTTGACAGGGATTCAAATGGCTACACCTTC
>TRBV6-5|16|TRBJ2-5|TRBD2|once
CASSYSTSGSGKTQYF
TGTGCCAGCAGTTACTCAACTAGCGGTTCTGGGAAGACCCAGTACTTC
>TRBV27|14|TRBJ2-5|TRBD1|.
CASSRQGLGVTQYF
TGTGCCAGCAGTCGACAGGGGCTGGGGGTAACCCAGTACTTC
>TRBV5-1|16|TRBJ2-1|TRBD2|.
CASSLVRGGSYNEQFF
TGCGCCAGCAGCTTGGTCCGGGGGGGCTCCTACAATGAGCAGTTCTTC
>TRBV25-1|12|TRBJ2-7|.|.
CASSDLGDEQYF
TGTGCCAGCAGTGATTTGGGCGACGAGCAGTACTTC
>TRBV5-1|15|TRBJ1-4|.|.
CASSLGASTNEKLFF
TGCGCCAGCAGCTTGGGGGCGTCGACTAATGAAAAACTGTTTTTT
>TRBV3-1/TRBV3-2|16|TRBJ2-7|TRBD1|once
CASSQVKDRGVGEQYF
TGTGCCAGCAGCCAAGTAAAGGACAGGGGGGTAGGCGAGCAGTACTTC
>TRBV19|13|TRBJ1-3|.|.
CASRPGNGNTIYF
TGTGCCAGTAGACCAGGGAACGGAAACACCATATATTTT
>TRBV6-5|14|TRBJ1-2|.|.
CASSYSRGPYGYTF
TGTGCCAGCAGTTATTCCAGGGGCCCCTATGGCTACACCTTC
>TRBV27|15|TRBJ2-3|.|.
CARSVLTPSTDTQYF
TGTGCCCGCAGCGTACTAACCCCTAGCACAGATACGCAGTATTTT
>TRBV2|16|TRBJ2-3|TRBD2|.
CASSERTSGRVDTQYF
TGTGCCAGCAGTGAAAGGACTAGCGGGAGAGTAGATACGCAGTATTTT
>TRBV5-1|14|TRBJ2-7|TRBD2|.
CASSLGGGTYEQYF
TGCGCCAGCAGCCTTGGCGGGGGTACCTACGAGCAGTACTTC
>TRBV3-1/TRBV3-2|13|TRBJ1-1|.|.
CASSQVSREEAFF
TGTGCCAGCAGCCAAGTGAGTCGGGAAGAAGCTTTCTTT
>TRBV9|19|TRBJ2-3|TRBD2|few
CASSGTGATGTRITDTQYF
TGTGCCAGCAGCGGCACAGGAGCTACCGGGACTAGGATCACAGATACGCAGTATTTT
>TRBV11-3|16|TRBJ1-3|.|.
CASSLDTGYSGNTIYF
TGTGCCAGCAGCTTAGATACAGGTTATTCTGGAAACACCATATATTTT
>TRBV2|13|TRBJ1-2|.|.
CASSITMHSGYTF
TGTGCCAGCAGTATAACGATGCATAGCGGCTACACCTTC
>TRBV6-2/TRBV6-3|14|TRBJ2-7|TRBD2|.
CASSYELAVYEQYF
TGTGCCAGCAGTTACGAACTAGCGGTCTACGAGCAGTACTTC
>TRBV5-4|15|TRBJ2-3|TRBD2|.
CASSSPGLVTDTQYF
TGTGCCAGCAGCTCACCGGGACTAGTTACAGATACGCAGTATTTT
>TRBV7-9|18|TRBJ2-3|TRBD2|.
CASSLPTTSGGVTDTQYF
TGTGCCAGCAGCTTACCGACGACTAGCGGGGGGGTAACAGATACGCAGTATTTT